Sequencing of this TCR beta chain was carried out in a study of cytomegalovirus exposure and HLA in healthy donors. General observations from the study: By HLA locus, TCR association rates varied in a later analysis, with DRB1 showing the most and HLA-C the fewest. HLA alleles showed associations with around 15,000 TCR beta sequences in a later analysis, at a 0.05 false discovery rate. Later on, an analysis found that several of the most significant clusters appeared to be linked to common viral pathogens, which included parvovirus B19. An analysis that came later showed most CMV-associated TCR beta chains appearing HLA-restricted.

Germline trimming cut 3 bases from V and 4 bases from J; bases unmatched to any gene: 10. The CDR3 totals 16 residues. Germline V gene data show CDR1 as SGHVS and CDR2 as FQNEAQ. On this clone itself: Its cognate antigen is unknown.

The study ran its PCR with 60 Vbeta and 13 Jbeta primers. Data came from immunoSEQ multiplex PCR; TCRdb stores just in-frame clones and leaves some out. The repertoire includes tens of thousands of clones, 75% to 85% of them detected once, and 3% to 4.5% sits in the top ten. The chain employs TRBV7-8 and TRBJ2-7; 9 positions agree with TRBD1. Sequencing was carried out using PBMCs. The clonotype was recovered from a woman aged 40 to 50 in good health and CMV-seronegative. This CDR3 is CASSFGQGKGFYEQYF. The CDR3 nucleotides are TGTGCCAGCAGCTTCGGACAGGGGAAGGGCTTTTACGAGCAGTACTTC. The complete variable domain, with remaining parts taken from reference TRBV7-8 and TRBJ2-7, reads GAGVSQSPRYKVAKRGQDVALRCDPISGHVSLFWYQQALGQGPEFLTYFQNEAQLDKSGLPSDRFFAERPEGSVSTLKIQRTQQEDSAVYLCASSFGQGKGFYEQYFGPGTRLTVT.